This T cell receptor (beta chain) was retrieved from a study of T cell repertoires in ileal Crohn's disease. On this clone itself: Its antigen is currently unknown.

Regarding time point: neoterminal ileum biopsy at postoperative endoscopy, about 6 months after surgery. V dropped 4 bases and J dropped 1 base, with 14 bases sitting between them. The CDR3 sequence is 15 residues long. Germline V CDR1 and CDR2: SGHRS, YFSETQ. General study points: Endoscopic recurrence occurred in every patient whose clonality exceeded 26.8%. Active smokers at surgery had more clonal expansions than non-smokers.

This table comes from immunoSEQ multiplex PCR, and its TCRdb copy is limited to in-frame clones, with some not included. The sample consists of about 59,000 clones, approximately 88% of them appearing once. Source material: ileal tissue. The clonotype originates from an adult with Crohn's disease. The J gene is TRBJ1-1, the V gene TRBV5-1; D is possibly TRBD1 (6 bases). The CDR3 DNA is TGCGCCAGCAGCAAGGGGGACACCCCGAACACTGAAGCTTTCTTT. It specifies CASSKGDTPNTEAFF. The complete variable domain, with remaining parts taken from reference TRBV5-1 and TRBJ1-1, reads KAGVTQTPRYLIKTRGQQVTLSCSPISGHRSVSWYQQTPGQGLQFLFEYFSETQRNKGNFPGRFSGRQFSNSRSEMNVSTLELGDSALYLCASSKGDTPNTEAFFGQGTRLTVV.